The 22 T cell receptor beta chains below were found in one sample sequenced in a study of T-cell reconstitution after alpha-beta-depleted transplantation in children. Preparing the TCRbeta library involved the use of unique molecular identifiers. One entry per CDR3 protein results from TCRdb running MiXCR on the PCR reads. The table has around 580,000 distinct CDR3 sequences, 20% to 25% seen once. The material sequenced was PBMCs, mostly from graft donor cells, taken 360 days after TCRalphabeta/CD19-depleted stem cell transplant. These receptors were obtained from a boy under two years old who had a stem cell transplant for acute myeloid leukemia, so the T cells may come from the graft donor.

This clonotype appeared a single time. The genes are TRBV7-3 and TRBJ2-2; tentatively, D is TRBD1 or TRBD2 (5 bases each). Trimming removed 4 bases at V and 0 bases at J, with 12 bases between. This CDR3 contains 16 residues. In germline, CDR1 is SGHTA, CDR2 FQGTGA. CDR3 DNA sequence: TGTGCCAGCAGCTCAAGAGGGGCGGCGAACACCGGGGAGCTGTTTTTT. This gives the protein CASSSRGAANTGELFF.

The J gene is TRBJ2-5, the V gene TRBV28; D may be TRBD1 or TRBD2 (5 bases each). Germline V gives CDR1 MDHEN, CDR2 SYDVKM. The length of the CDR3 is 14 residues. V lost 3 bases and J 4 bases, leaving 12 bases between the germline ends. The CDR3 reads CASSFSGATETQYF. CDR3 DNA: TGTGCCAGCAGTTTCTCCGGGGCCACAGAGACCCAGTACTTC.

The chain joins TRBV6-5 to TRBJ2-1; D is unclear. CDR3 length equals 14 residues. Germline V gene lookup returns CDR1 MNHEY and CDR2 SVGAGI. Trimming took off 0 bases at V and 10 bases at J, with 13 bases between the two ends. The CDR3 loop reads CASSYSRVGWEQFF. The CDR3 region has the DNA TGTGCCAGCAGTTACTCGAGAGTGGGATGGGAGCAGTTCTTC.

The chain recombines TRBV15 with TRBJ2-2, with D unresolved. CDR3 length: 13 amino acids. V lost 1 base to trimming and J lost 6 bases, with 6 bases between them. The germline V gene encodes CDR1 LNHNV and CDR2 YYDKDF (reference sequence). Here the CDR3 DNA reads TGTGCCACCAGCAGAGTGAGAGCCGGGGAGCTGTTTTTT. It translates to CATSRVRAGELFF.

This clonotype was counted at least ten times. The chain links TRBV2 to TRBJ2-3, with TRBD1 matching over 9 bases. Looked up from germline, CDR1 is SNHLY and CDR2 is FYNNEI. The V and J ends lost 8 bases and 2 bases, in that order; junction bases with no gene match: 8. The CDR3 covers 15 residues. The CDR3 sequence: CASLADRGHTDTQYF. The CDR3 DNA follows: TGTGCCAGCCTTGCGGACAGGGGACACACAGATACGCAGTATTTT.

This clonotype has more than one count but fewer than ten. The V call is TRBV7-6, the J call TRBJ1-5; D is perhaps TRBD1 (6 bases). This CDR3 spans 15 amino acids. The V end was cut by 5 bases, the J end by 2 bases, with 13 bases between. Germline CDR1 and CDR2: SGHVS and FNYEAQ. Here the CDR3 reads CASSRGGAGNQPQHF. In nucleotides, the CDR3 is TGTGCCAGCAGCCGAGGGGGGGCGGGCAATCAGCCCCAGCATTTT.

In this sample, this clonotype turned up many times. This rearrangement joins TRBV12-3 or TRBV12-4 to TRBJ1-2; D might be TRBD1 (6 bases). CDR3 length: 15 residues. The ends were cut back, 6 bases at V and 4 bases at J, with 18 bases in the middle. CDR3 DNA: TGTGCCAGCAGCCCGCGGGAAGGGGGGGGCTATGGCTACACCTTC. It translates to CASSPREGGGYGYTF.

The sample holds a few counts of this clonotype. The junction differs from germline at one of its ends, possibly a read error. The gene calls are TRBV15 and TRBJ2-1; TRBD1 matches at 12 bases. CDR3 size: 15 residues. Germline CDR1 and CDR2: LNHNV and YYDKDF (reference sequence). The DNA for the CDR3 is TGTGCCACCAGCCACGGGACAGGGGGCACCAATGAGCGGTTCTTC. Amino acid sequence: CATSHGTGGTNERFF.

This clonotype was seen only once. The gene calls are TRBV28 and TRBJ2-1; 9 bases are shared with TRBD1. Germline assignment: CDR1 MDHEN and CDR2 SYDVKM. Losses at the gene ends were 2 bases for V and 4 bases for J; bases not matched to a gene: 9. This CDR3 contains 17 residues. The CDR3 DNA reads as TGTGCCAGCAGTTTAATGCCCCCGGGACAGGGATACAATGAGCAGTTCTTC. This translates into CASSLMPPGQGYNEQFF. Drawing the rest from reference TRBV28 and TRBJ2-1, the complete variable domain is DVKVTQSSRYLVKRTGEKVFLECVQDMDHENMFWYRQDPGLGLRLIYFSYDVKMKEKGDIPEGYSVSREKKERFSLILESASTNQTSMYLCASSLMPPGQGYNEQFFGPGTRLTVL.

J is TRBJ2-3 and V is TRBV6-5; D ambiguous. The CDR3 runs to 15 residues. V was cut by 2 bases and J by 3 bases, with 12 bases left in between. Germline CDR1 is MNHEY and CDR2 is SVGAGI. CDR3 in amino acids: CASSYLEMSTDTQYF. In nucleotides, the CDR3 is TGTGCCAGCAGTTACCTGGAAATGAGTACAGATACGCAGTATTTT.

This chain links TRBV20-1 with TRBJ2-7; D is uncertain. Per germline, CDR1 DFQATT and CDR2 SNEGSKA (reference sequence). Trimming took 1 base from V and 0 from J, leaving 13 bases between them. CDR3 length: 15 residues. CDR3 protein: CSARVLHSSSYEQYF. The CDR3 nucleotides are TGCAGTGCTAGAGTTCTCCACTCGAGCTCCTACGAGCAGTACTTC.

V and J are TRBV11-3 and TRBJ1-1, with a tentative D call TRBD1 (5 bases). CDR1 is SGHNT, CDR2 YENEEA, per germline. The CDR3 length is 14 residues. Trimming stripped 5 bases from V and 5 bases from J, with 15 bases between. CDR3 nucleotide sequence: TGTGCCAGCAGCACGTCACGGGAGGGGACTGAAGCTTTCTTT. Protein sequence: CASSTSREGTEAFF.

This chain uses TRBV11-2 with TRBJ2-7; no clear D. CDR3 size: 14 residues. Germline V gene lookup returns CDR1 SGHAT and CDR2 FQNNGV. V was cut by 5 bases and J by 1 base, with 12 bases left in between. CDR3 residues: CASSPEDRSYEQYV. DNA for the CDR3: TGTGCCAGCAGCCCTGAGGACCGGTCCTACGAGCAGTACGTC.

The rearrangement uses TRBV7-3 and TRBJ2-3, with D maybe TRBD1 (6 bases). The CDR3 is 16 amino acids. Germline V gene data show CDR1 as SGHTA and CDR2 as FQGTGA. V was clipped by 2 bases and J by 1 base, with 13 bases between them. Written as DNA, the CDR3 is TGTGCCAGCAGCTTACAGACAGGATGGGGCACAGATACGCAGTATTTT. Translating it yields CASSLQTGWGTDTQYF.

V gene TRBV28 combines with J gene TRBJ2-1; D may correspond to TRBD1 or TRBD2 (5 bases each). There are 16 residues in the CDR3. The V end lost 8 bases, the J end lost 1 base, and 18 bases lay between the germline ends. Germline values: CDR1 MDHEN, CDR2 SYDVKM. The DNA of the CDR3 is TGTGCCAGCTGCCTCCGAGAGGGGCTATCCTACAATGAGCAGTTCTTC. Its protein product is CASCLREGLSYNEQFF.

The chain employs TRBV15 and TRBJ1-4; TRBD1 matches 10 bases. J lost 7 bases, V lost 10 bases, and 6 bases had no gene match. This CDR3 comprises 13 residues. The germline V gene encodes CDR1 LNHNV and CDR2 YYDKDF (reference sequence). The CDR3 DNA follows: TGTGCCAGCCGGGACAGGGGAGGTGAAAAACTGTTTTTT. The encoded protein is CASRDRGGEKLFF.

The chain couples TRBV4-3 to TRBJ2-1, with D unresolved. The V and J ends lost 0 bases and 4 bases respectively, with 16 bases between them. Looked up from germline, CDR1 is LGHNA and CDR2 is YSLEER. This CDR3 comprises 17 residues. CDR3: CASSQDRPPGLYNEQFF. The CDR3 nucleotides read TGCGCCAGCAGCCAAGATCGACCCCCTGGCTTATACAATGAGCAGTTCTTC.

This clonotype was detected many times. This sequence joins TRBV29-1 and TRBJ2-1; a possible D gene is TRBD2 (6 bases). Germline V CDR1 and CDR2: SQVTM, ANQGSEA. The V gene lost 2 bases and the J gene lost 10 bases, with 12 bases spanning the gap. CDR3 length equals 12 residues. The chain's CDR3 is CSVERPGREQFF. CDR3 nucleotides: TGCAGCGTTGAAAGGCCGGGGAGGGAGCAGTTCTTC.

This sequence joins TRBV20-1 and TRBJ1-1; possibly TRBD1 for D (6 bases). Per germline, CDR1 DFQATT and CDR2 SNEGSKA (reference sequence). The CDR3 sequence is 15 residues long. The V end was cut by 0 bases, the J end by 1 base, with 12 bases between. The CDR3 nucleotides read TGCAGTGCTAGAGATCCCGTACAGGGGAACACTGAAGCTTTCTTT. Its protein product is CSARDPVQGNTEAFF.

A few counts support this clonotype. The genes are TRBV12-3 or TRBV12-4 and TRBJ2-7; 7 nucleotides match TRBD2. This CDR3 contains 16 residues. The J segment lost 7 bases and the V segment lost 5 bases, leaving 17 bases of the junction unmatched. The CDR3 is CASSDAGTTTIWEQYF. CDR3 sequence (DNA): TGTGCCAGCAGTGACGCCGGGACTACCACGATCTGGGAGCAGTACTTC.

This clonotype has a count of ten or more. The chain has TRBV7-9 and TRBJ2-2; TRBD1 aligns across 9 bases. J was trimmed by 6 bases and V by 5 bases; bases with no gene match: 4. This CDR3 spans 14 amino acids. CDR1 and CDR2 from the germline V gene are SEHNR and FQNEAQ (reference sequence). The CDR3 sequence: CASSPRQGAGELFF. In nucleotides, the CDR3 is TGTGCCAGCAGCCCAAGACAGGGGGCCGGGGAGCTGTTTTTT.

For this clonotype: This sequence may be a read error, since a much larger clone differs from it by one base. The chain recombines TRBV29-1 with TRBJ1-1; tentatively, D is TRBD1 (5 bases). Germline CDR1 SQVTM, CDR2 ANQGSEA. With 8 bases removed from V and 4 bases from J, the gap between germline ends came to 17 bases. There are 13 residues in the CDR3. The CDR3 DNA sequence: TGCAGCTCCCTGGACCGAAGGGGCACTGAAGCTTTCTTT. Translation: CSSLDRRGTEAFF.